The 12 T cell receptor beta chains below all came from one sample that was sequenced in a study of CD8+ T cells in alopecia areata. Extracted RNA was reverse transcribed, and the resulting cDNA served as sequencing template. Using immunoSEQ multiplex PCR, the repertoire was profiled, and TCRdb retains in-frame clones only, with some absent. Of 200,000 to 250,000 clones in the sample, 66% were seen once. The treatment was: oral pan-JAK inhibitor, 5-10 mg twice daily. The sample consisted of CD4+ T cells sorted from blood, taken at roughly week 45, from a patient treated with tofacitinib. All receptors derive from a human donor with alopecia areata.

This chain joins TRBV6-5 and TRBJ1-2; D is unclear. Trimming removed 0 bases at V and 8 bases at J, with 10 bases between. The germline CDR1 and CDR2 sequences are MNHEY and SVGAGI. The CDR3 consists of 13 residues. Here the CDR3 reads CASSYSGIEGYTF. In DNA form, the CDR3 reads TGTGCCAGCAGTTACTCGGGGATAGAGGGCTACACCTTC.

The chain carries TRBV9 and TRBJ2-7; possibly TRBD2 for D (6 bases). Per the germline V gene, CDR1 is SGDLS and CDR2 is YYNGEE. The V gene lost 4 bases and the J gene lost 5 bases, with 16 bases spanning the gap. The CDR3 is made up of 14 amino acids. Written as DNA, the CDR3 is TGTGCCAGCAGCCTAGGAGGGGCTAGCAACGAGCAGTACTTC. It translates to CASSLGGASNEQYF.

The rearrangement uses TRBV25-1 and TRBJ1-3; D is undetermined. The CDR3 contains 15 residues. V lost 3 bases to trimming and J lost 3 bases, with 12 bases between them. Germline CDR1 is MGHDK and CDR2 is SYGVNS. CDR3 sequence reads: CASSDRRADGNTIYF. The CDR3 DNA reads as TGTGCCAGCAGTGATCGCCGCGCGGATGGAAACACCATATATTTT.

The chain joins TRBV7-3 to TRBJ2-1, with 10 nucleotides matching TRBD2. V was clipped by 5 bases and J by 5 bases; unmatched bases: 3. The CDR3 contains 14 residues. Germline assignment: CDR1 SGHTA and CDR2 FQGTGA. In DNA form, the CDR3 reads TGTGCCAGCAGCGCCGGACTAGCGGACAATGAGCAGTTCTTC. It codes for CASSAGLADNEQFF.

This chain connects TRBV29-1 to TRBJ1-2; 8 bases are a match to TRBD1. Germline trimming cut 3 bases from V and 4 bases from J; bases unmatched to any gene: 10. This CDR3 region has 15 residues. Germline V CDR1 and CDR2: SQVTM, ANQGSEA. The CDR3 here is CSVDSRGQGSYGYTF. The CDR3 DNA follows: TGCAGCGTTGACTCTCGAGGACAGGGATCCTATGGCTACACCTTC.

The chain uses TRBV29-1 and TRBJ1-2; 8 positions agree with TRBD1. CDR1 and CDR2 (germline): SQVTM, ANQGSEA. The length of the CDR3 is 15 residues. V dropped 5 bases and J dropped 0; count of bases not matched to a gene: 8. The DNA of the CDR3 is TGCAGCGTTTGGCAGGGGGCGGTTTCTAACTATGGCTACACCTTC. Its translation is CSVWQGAVSNYGYTF.

This clone was counted only a few times. V usage is TRBV29-1 and J usage is TRBJ2-5; TRBD2 matches 8 bases. Per germline, CDR1 SQVTM and CDR2 ANQGSEA. There are 14 residues in the CDR3. V dropped 3 bases and J dropped 4; count of bases not matched to a gene: 7. In DNA form, the CDR3 reads TGCAGCGTTGAGCGGGGGGTACGAGGAGAGACCCAGTACTTC. It is translated as CSVERGVRGETQYF.

V usage is TRBV7-3 and J usage is TRBJ1-1; D is unclear. Germline V gene sequence: CDR1 SGHTA, CDR2 FQGTGA. V lost 1 base, J lost 0 bases, and 21 bases lay in between. The CDR3 consists of 19 residues. The CDR3 loop reads CASSLNPYRTTGMNTEAFF. The CDR3 region has the DNA TGTGCCAGCAGCTTAAATCCCTATCGCACGACTGGAATGAACACTGAAGCTTTCTTT.

The chain couples TRBV10-3 to TRBJ1-1; no reliable D call. In germline, CDR1 is ENHRY, CDR2 SYGVKD. The CDR3 contains 13 residues. With 6 bases removed from V and 5 bases from J, the gap between germline ends came to 13 bases. The CDR3 nucleotides are TGTGCCATCAGCGTAAGGTTGCGGACTGAAGCTTTCTTT. It specifies CAISVRLRTEAFF.

The chain uses TRBV29-1 and TRBJ2-1; D remains ambiguous. Germline CDR1 is SQVTM and CDR2 is ANQGSEA. The CDR3 totals 11 residues. V lost 2 bases and J 6 bases, leaving 5 bases between the germline ends. The CDR3 protein is CSVEQINEQFF. CDR3 sequence (DNA): TGCAGCGTTGAACAGATCAATGAGCAGTTCTTC.

The table lists this clone with a few counts. V usage is TRBV10-3 and J usage is TRBJ2-2, with a weak D call TRBD2 (6 bases). The CDR3 is 15 residues long. Germline-derived CDR1 and CDR2 are ENHRY and SYGVKD. V gave up 7 bases and J gave up 4 bases, with 16 bases separating them. The CDR3 loop is CAITKRDLITGELFF. CDR3 DNA: TGTGCCATCACAAAACGGGACTTGATCACCGGGGAGCTGTTTTTT.

This clone was detected once. This chain's CDR3 is CASSRTPGTQYF. In nucleotides, the CDR3 is TGTGCCAGCAGCCGGACCCCAGGCACGCAGTATTTT. V is TRBV7-2 and J is TRBJ2-3, with no clear D. CDR1 and CDR2 (germline): SGHTA, FQGNSA. Trimming took off 5 bases at V and 9 bases at J, with 12 bases between the two ends. This CDR3 contains 12 residues.